The text below deals with one T cell receptor beta chain. Produced via immunoSEQ multiplex PCR; TCRdb's table is partial and in-frame only. The sample lists approximately 320,000 clones; about 92% were seen once. Trimming removed 3 bases at V and 3 bases at J, with 20 bases between. CDR3 length: 17 residues. Germline V gives CDR1 KGHSH, CDR2 LQKENI. This record comes from a study of blood T cell repertoires in COVID-19. Study details: Samples taken during acute and convalescent COVID-19 were collected in the United States, Italy and Spain. Sources were T cells, B-cell-depleted T cells, or PBMCs; the material itself was cDNA or gDNA.

Participant-reported clinical history was the basis for cohort assignment. Recovered Cohort 3 donors showed two negative PCRs, clearance, or symptom resolution. V usage is TRBV18 and J usage is TRBJ2-5; D perhaps matches TRBD1 (6 bases). This clonotype was sampled from a man in his 60s who had recovered from COVID-19. Sample: PBMCs or T cells enriched from blood (not recorded which). CDR3 sequence (DNA): TGTGCCAGCTCACCTGGTTGGGGGCCTCAAATAGAAGAGACCCAGTACTTC. Protein product: CASSPGWGPQIEETQYF.